The 13 T cell receptor beta chains in this list originate from one sample, sequenced in a study of T-cell reconstitution after alpha-beta-depleted transplantation in children. It was with unique molecular identifiers that the TCRbeta library was prepared. One entry per CDR3 protein, called by TCRdb with MiXCR from the PCR reads. The sample contains 250,000 to 300,000 distinct CDR3 sequences, roughly 12% of which appear only once. Here the sequenced sample was peripheral blood, taken 180 days after TCRalphabeta/CD19-depleted stem cell transplant. The source of these receptors is a male patient between 2 and 10 years old who had a stem cell transplant for chronic granulomatous disease, so the T cells may come from the graft donor.

This clonotype was seen many times. The V call is TRBV29-1, the J call TRBJ2-5, with 9 bases lining up with TRBD2. Germline CDR1 is SQVTM and CDR2 is ANQGSEA. V lost 5 bases, J lost 2 bases, and 6 bases stayed unmatched. The CDR3 has 14 amino acids. CDR3 in DNA: TGCAGCGTTTCGGCTAGCGGGACACAAGAGACCCAGTACTTC. Its protein product is CSVSASGTQETQYF.

The chain carries TRBV9 and TRBJ2-2; D gene uncertain. Trimming removed 2 bases at V and 1 base at J, with 15 bases between. Germline CDR1 reads SGDLS; CDR2 reads YYNGEE. The CDR3 length is 17 residues. The DNA of the CDR3 is TGTGCCAGCAGCGTGGGGTATATTGTTTTGAACACCGGGGAGCTGTTTTTT. Its translation: CASSVGYIVLNTGELFF.

This clonotype showed up many times. CDR3 amino acids: CASRDHANYGYTF. Written as DNA, the CDR3 is TGTGCCAGCAGGGACCACGCTAACTATGGCTACACCTTC. The V and J genes are TRBV27 and TRBJ1-2; unclear D gene. Germline CDR1 MNHEY, CDR2 SMNVEV (reference sequence). The CDR3 is made up of 13 amino acids. V shed 6 bases and J shed 0 bases, with 8 bases lying between them.

The chain recombines TRBV19 with TRBJ1-1; TRBD1 might be the D (6 bases). Germline V CDR1 and CDR2: LNHDA, SQIVND (reference sequence). This CDR3 comprises 14 residues. Trimming cost V 4 bases and J 6 bases, with 15 bases left between them. The CDR3 nucleotides are TGTGCCAGTAGTACGCACAAGGGGGGACCTGAAGCTTTCTTT. It codes for CASSTHKGGPEAFF.

Many counts were recorded for this clonotype. The gene calls are TRBV20-1 and TRBJ2-7, with 7 bases aligning to TRBD1. CDR1 and CDR2 (germline): DFQATT, SNEGSKA (reference sequence). The CDR3 has 12 amino acids. Unmatched junction bases numbered 4, after V lost 1 base and J lost 7 bases. The chain's CDR3 is CSARGQGEEQYF. The CDR3 nucleotides read TGCAGTGCTAGAGGGCAGGGGGAAGAGCAGTACTTC.

On this clonotype: One base away lies a much larger clone, so this may be a sequencing read error. The chain couples TRBV14 to TRBJ2-5; 13 nucleotides line up with TRBD2. The germline V gene has CDR1 SGHDN and CDR2 FVKESK. The CDR3 sequence is 20 residues long. V shed 2 bases, J shed 4 bases, and the junction held 16 bases outside the gene matches. The CDR3 spells CASSQHIRTSGSFSRETQYF. CDR3 coding DNA: TGTGCCAGCAGCCAACATATCAGGACTAGCGGGAGTTTCTCGCGAGAGACCCAGTACTTC.

The chain uses TRBV5-4 and TRBJ2-2, with 7 nucleotides matching TRBD2. This CDR3 has 16 residues. Germline-derived CDR1 and CDR2 are SGHNT and YYREEE (reference sequence). After removal of 4 bases from V and 6 bases from J, the junction contained 12 bases not matched to a gene. The CDR3: CASSPPGPTSPGELFF. CDR3 DNA sequence: TGTGCCAGCAGCCCCCCGGGCCCGACTAGCCCCGGGGAGCTGTTTTTT.

This clonotype was observed at least ten times. The J gene is TRBJ2-7, the V gene TRBV7-2, with 8 bases matching TRBD2. Germline V CDR1 and CDR2: SGHTA, FQGNSA. V trimming: 1 base; J trimming: 2 bases; junction bases outside the gene matches: 4. The CDR3 extends over 15 amino acids. CDR3 DNA: TGTGCCAGCAGCTTAGGGCCAGCGGGAGCCTACGAGCAGTACTTC. The encoded protein is CASSLGPAGAYEQYF.

At least ten counts were recorded for this clonotype. Mismatch with germline at one junction end may stem from a read error. The V call is TRBV4-2, the J call TRBJ2-1; D unclear. The germline V gene encodes CDR1 LGHNA and CDR2 YNFKEQ. The CDR3 is 12 residues long. The CDR3 DNA reads as TGTGCCAGCAGCCAAGGGCCCCTTAGAGTGGTCTTC. This encodes CASSQGPLRVVF.

There are many counts of this clonotype. The J gene is TRBJ2-3, the V gene TRBV15; no clear D gene. Germline values: CDR1 LNHNV, CDR2 YYDKDF (reference sequence). Trimming pared 3 bases from V and 5 bases from J, leaving 3 bases between. This CDR3 comprises 11 residues. CDR3 protein: CATSSEDTQYF. The DNA of the CDR3 is TGTGCCACCAGCAGCGAAGATACGCAGTATTTT.

This clonotype was detected ten times or more. This rearrangement joins TRBV29-1 to TRBJ2-4; D is unresolved. The V gene lost 5 bases and the J gene lost 3 bases, with 8 bases spanning the gap. Germline V gene data show CDR1 as SQVTM and CDR2 as ANQGSEA. This CDR3 has 12 residues. Here the CDR3 reads CSVFLGKNIQYF. CDR3 DNA sequence: TGCAGCGTTTTTTTGGGCAAAAACATTCAGTACTTC. Full variable domain (missing parts from reference TRBV29-1 and TRBJ2-4): SAVISQKPSRDICQRGTSLTIQCQVDSQVTMMFWYRQQPGQSLTLIATANQGSEATYESGFVIDKFPISRPNLTFSTLTVSNMSPEDSSIYLCSVFLGKNIQYFGAGTRLSVL.

This clonotype came up many times. The chain employs TRBV3-1 and TRBJ2-5; 15 nucleotides line up with TRBD2. This CDR3 has 15 residues. V dropped 8 bases and J dropped 2; count of bases not matched to a gene: 3. CDR1 LGHDT and CDR2 YNNKEL come from the germline V gene (reference sequence). The CDR3 region is CASGGTSGRQETQYF. The CDR3 coding sequence is TGTGCCAGCGGAGGGACTAGCGGGAGGCAAGAGACCCAGTACTTC.

There are many counts of this clonotype. V usage is TRBV13 and J usage is TRBJ2-7, with 7 nucleotides matching TRBD1. Germline trimming cut 1 base from V and 2 bases from J; bases unmatched to any gene: 14. The germline CDR1 and CDR2 sequences are PRHDT and FYEKMQ (reference sequence). The CDR3 has 18 residues. CDR3 amino acids: CASSLAQNRGLIPYEQYF. The CDR3 DNA is TGTGCCAGCAGCTTAGCCCAAAACAGGGGCCTAATTCCCTACGAGCAGTACTTC.